Listed below are T cell receptor beta chains from one sample, sequenced in a study of T cell responses to AZD1222 COVID-19 vaccine. Here immunoSEQ multiplex PCR was the method, and the copy in TCRdb shows in-frame clones only, minus some. Of 110,000 to 150,000 clones listed, more than 85% are singletons. Source: peripheral blood, taken on day 0 of AZD1222 vaccination. Receptor source: an adult in good health. CDR3s include the opening cysteine and the closing phenylalanine or tryptophan. The order of the fields is V gene, J gene, CDR3 protein.

V gene: TRBV12-2; J gene: TRBJ1-1; CDR3 protein: CASRPRLDRNTEAFF
V gene: TRBV2; J gene: TRBJ1-1; CDR3 protein: CASSARGGYTEAFF
V gene: TRBV20-1; J gene: TRBJ1-1; CDR3 protein: CSASLSYTEAFF
V gene: TRBV12-3/TRBV12-4; J gene: TRBJ1-5; CDR3 protein: CASSGRDNQPQHF
V gene: TRBV19; J gene: TRBJ1-3; CDR3 protein: CATRTARNTIYF
V gene: TRBV28; J gene: TRBJ1-1; CDR3 protein: CAIPRDRGQDTEAFF
V gene: TRBV24-1; J gene: TRBJ2-1; CDR3 protein: CATSDDDEQFF
V gene: TRBV10-3; J gene: TRBJ2-3; CDR3 protein: CAIAQSDYTDTQYF
V gene: TRBV19; J gene: TRBJ1-1; CDR3 protein: CASSIGDTGYTEAFF
V gene: TRBV10-3; J gene: TRBJ2-7; CDR3 protein: CAISRQPGTYEQYF
V gene: TRBV5-1; J gene: TRBJ2-7; CDR3 protein: CASSFAGTRTDLNYYEQYF
V gene: TRBV28; J gene: TRBJ1-2; CDR3 protein: CASSLPGVGNYTF
V gene: TRBV4-1; J gene: TRBJ2-2; CDR3 protein: CASSQETGMGGELFF
V gene: TRBV11-2; J gene: TRBJ2-1; CDR3 protein: CASSLEPGGAYEQFF
V gene: TRBV20-1; J gene: TRBJ2-3; CDR3 protein: CSARGPGGTDTQYF
V gene: TRBV14; J gene: TRBJ2-6; CDR3 protein: CASSQDRQNSGANVLTF
V gene: TRBV7-2; J gene: TRBJ1-1; CDR3 protein: CASSSRQGAANTEAFF
V gene: TRBV11-3; J gene: TRBJ1-2; CDR3 protein: CASSPTGTDYGYTF
V gene: TRBV5-4; J gene: TRBJ1-1; CDR3 protein: CASSTIEPPQAFF